This TCR beta chain comes out of a study of cytomegalovirus exposure and HLA in healthy donors. Germline CDR1 reads WNHNN; CDR2 reads SYGVQD (reference sequence). CDR3 length: 14 amino acids. Trimming pared 0 bases from V and 11 bases from J, leaving 14 bases between. Vbeta (60) and Jbeta (13) primers were used in the PCR. The assay was immunoSEQ multiplex PCR, and TCRdb's table has in-frame clones only and misses some. The sample gives around 95,000 clones, roughly 82% of which show up once; approximately 3.6% is in the top ten. This chain uses TRBV10-1 with TRBJ2-1; D may be TRBD2 (5 bases). This receptor was obtained from a young man in good health and CMV-seropositive. The specimen sequenced was PBMCs. Written as DNA, the CDR3 is TGCGCCAGCAGTGAGTCAGGTCGAGGGAATAAGCAGTTCTTC. It translates to CASSESGRGNKQFF.